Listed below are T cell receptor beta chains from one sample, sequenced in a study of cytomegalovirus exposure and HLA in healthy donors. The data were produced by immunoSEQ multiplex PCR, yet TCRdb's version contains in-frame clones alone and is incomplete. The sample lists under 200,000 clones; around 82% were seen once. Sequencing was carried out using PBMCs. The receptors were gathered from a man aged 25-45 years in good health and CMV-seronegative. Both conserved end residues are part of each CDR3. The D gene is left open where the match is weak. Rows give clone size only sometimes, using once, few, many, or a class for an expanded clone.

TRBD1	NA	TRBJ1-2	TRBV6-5	TGTGCCAGCAGTCGCGGCCACAGGGGAGCCGGCTACACCTTC	CASSRGHRGAGYTF
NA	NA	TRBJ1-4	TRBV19	TGTGCCAGTAGTATTCCATCGGGGGGGAGTAATGAAAAACTGTTTTTT	CASSIPSGGSNEKLFF
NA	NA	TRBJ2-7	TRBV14	TGTGCCAGCAGCCAAGACACCGAGTACGAGCAGTACTTC	CASSQDTEYEQYF
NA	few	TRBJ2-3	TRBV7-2	TGTGCCACTATGGCAGGACCGGGACAAAGCACAGATACGCAGTATTTT	CATMAGPGQSTDTQYF
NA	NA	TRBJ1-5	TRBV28	TGTGCCAGCTTCTCGACAGTGGGCAATCAGCCCCAGCATTTT	CASFSTVGNQPQHF
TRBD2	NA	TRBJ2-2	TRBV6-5	TGTGCCAGCAGTTACTTCCTAGCGGGAAACACCGGGGAGCTGTTTTTT	CASSYFLAGNTGELFF
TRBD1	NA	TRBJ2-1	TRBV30	TGTGCCTGGAGCGCCGAACAGGGGATTATCTATGACAATGAGCAGTTCTTC	CAWSAEQGIIYDNEQFF
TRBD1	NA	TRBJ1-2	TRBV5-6	TGTGCCAGCAGGGGGACAGGGGGAATCTATGGCTACACCTTC	CASRGTGGIYGYTF
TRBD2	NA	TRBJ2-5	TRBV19	TGTGCCAGTAGTATAAAGGCTAGCGGGGTGGGCATGGACTTC	CASSIKASGVGMDF
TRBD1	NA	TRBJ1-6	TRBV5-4	TGTGCCAGCAGGGATACCGGGACAGGGAATTCACCCCTCCACTTT	CASRDTGTGNSPLHF
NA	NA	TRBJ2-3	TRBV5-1	TGCGCCAGCAGCCTGGGACTTCTCACAGATACGCAGTATTTT	CASSLGLLTDTQYF
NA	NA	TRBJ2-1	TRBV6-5	TGTGCCAGCCAGGTAATCGGTAGGGAGCAGTTCTTC	CASQVIGREQFF
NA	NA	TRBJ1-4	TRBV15	TGTGCCACCAGCAAAAAGGACAGAATCTTATCAACTAATGAAAAACTGTTTTTT	CATSKKDRILSTNEKLFF
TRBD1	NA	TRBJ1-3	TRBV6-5	TGTGCCAGCAGTGAGGACAGGGTTAGAAACACCATATATTTT	CASSEDRVRNTIYF
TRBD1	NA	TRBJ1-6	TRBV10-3	TGTGCCATCAGTGCGGGACAGGGGCATTCACCCCTCCACTTT	CAISAGQGHSPLHF
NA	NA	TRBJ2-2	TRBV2	TGTGCCAGCAGGATGGTCAGGGAAAACACCGGGGAGCTGTTTTTT	CASRMVRENTGELFF
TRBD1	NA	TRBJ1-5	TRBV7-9	TGTGCCAGCAGGGCCGGGACAGGGGAGCCCCAGCATTTT	CASRAGTGEPQHF
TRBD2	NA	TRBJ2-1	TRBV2	TGTGCCAGCAGTGGACAAGCGGGAGACTTGGGTGAGCAGTTCTTC	CASSGQAGDLGEQFF
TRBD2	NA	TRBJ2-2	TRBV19	TGTGCCACCAAAAGGGAGGGCGGGGAGCTGTTTTTT	CATKREGGELFF
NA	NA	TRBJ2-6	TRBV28	TGTGCCAGCAGTGACTCAGGGGTAGGGGCCAACGTCCTGACTTTC	CASSDSGVGANVLTF
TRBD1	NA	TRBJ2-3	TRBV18	TGTGCCAGCTCACTGGGACAGGGGAGCACAGATACGCAGTATTTT	CASSLGQGSTDTQYF
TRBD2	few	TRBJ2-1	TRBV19	TGTGCCAGTAGTAAGGGACTAGCGGACGCCTACAATGAGCAGTTCTTC	CASSKGLADAYNEQFF
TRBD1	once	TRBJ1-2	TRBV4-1	TGCGCCAGCAGCCAAGGAGGGGGACAGGTCCCGATCAACTATGGCTACACCTTC	CASSQGGGQVPINYGYTF
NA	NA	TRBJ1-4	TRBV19	TGTGCCACCGGGGACATAACTAATGAAAAACTGTTTTTT	CATGDITNEKLFF
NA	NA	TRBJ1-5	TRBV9	TGTGCCAGCAGCGCGGGAAACCAGCATTTT	CASSAGNQHF
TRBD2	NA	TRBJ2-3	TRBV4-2	TGTGCCAGCAGCCAAGATCCCAGGACTAGCGGGACAGATACGCAGTATTTT	CASSQDPRTSGTDTQYF
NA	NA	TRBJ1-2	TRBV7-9	TGTGCCAGCAGCTCTGGGGGGAACTATGGCTACACCTTC	CASSSGGNYGYTF
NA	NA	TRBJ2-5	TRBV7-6	TGTGCCAGCAGCTTAGAGGCAGGGATACAAGAGACCCAGTACTTC	CASSLEAGIQETQYF
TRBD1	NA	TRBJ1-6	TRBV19	TGTGCCAGCAAGGGACAGGGGGACTCCTATAATTCACCCCTCCACTTT	CASKGQGDSYNSPLHF